This TCR beta chain was recovered during a study of beta chain features in type 1 diabetes. Between the trimmed V and J ends, which lost 6 bases and 4 bases, there was a span of 15 bases. The CDR3 runs to 14 residues. The germline CDR1 and CDR2 sequences are MNHEY and SVGAGI. Expressed TCRB transcripts were sequenced, since all the RNA that had been isolated was reverse transcribed. Some clones are missing from TCRdb's copy, which holds only in-frame ones; the method was immunoSEQ multiplex PCR. The sample lists 110,000 to 150,000 clones, 9% to 9.5% occurring once. Sorted cells reached over 95% purity in every population. Overall study results and limits: There was a possibility that cDNA sequencing over-represented cells with high TCR expression. Shortening that was moderate but significant affected the TCRB CDR3s of Type 1 diabetes patients in all four CD4+ subsets.

Details on this clone: Antigen unknown.

This sequence originates from a man aged 18 to 30 in good health. The sample comprised central memory CD4+ T cells from blood. V is TRBV6-5 and J is TRBJ1-2; no clear D. CDR3 sequence: CASSYPDSIYGYTF. In DNA, the CDR3 is TGTGCCAGCAGCTACCCCGACTCTATCTATGGCTACACCTTC.